The clone carrying this TCR beta chain appeared a few times. Its antigen is unidentified. The library was made from cDNA and included unique molecular identifiers. A single record per CDR3 protein comes from TCRdb applying MiXCR to the PCR reads. The sample holds hundreds of thousands of distinct CDR3 sequences, roughly 27% seen once. This sample is part of a study of post-analysis software for immune sequencing data. Whole-study results and caveats: Versus controls, multiple sclerosis patients showed significantly lower diversity (normalized Chao1). Patients had higher frequencies than controls of roughly five TRBV segments, including TRBV5-6, TRBV5-1 and TRBV20-1.

In germline, CDR1 is SGHTA, CDR2 FQGNSA. V lost 7 bases to trimming and J lost 3 bases; unmatched junction nucleotides: 3. This CDR3 contains 14 residues. This TCR was sampled from a girl aged 10 to 17 with multiple sclerosis. V and J are TRBV7-2 and TRBJ2-1, with TRBD1 identical over 10 bases. Sample: blood. In DNA, the CDR3 is TGTGCCAGCATGGGGACAGGGGACTACAATGAGCAGTTCTTC. It yields the protein CASMGTGDYNEQFF.